Presented here are 21 T cell receptor beta chains from one specimen sequenced in a study of blood T cell repertoires in COVID-19. The method was immunoSEQ multiplex PCR; TCRdb's version includes in-frame clones alone and lacks a portion of them. The repertoire has around 260,000 clones, around 89% of them found once; the top ten carry approximately 0.84%. Specimen: peripheral blood. These receptors were obtained from a man aged 30 to 39 with acute or convalescent COVID-19.

J is TRBJ2-2 and V is TRBV4-2; a possible D gene is TRBD2 (5 bases). The germline V gene encodes CDR1 LGHNA and CDR2 YNFKEQ. V was pared by 3 bases and J by 4 bases, with 15 bases between. This CDR3 comprises 16 residues. CDR3 nucleotides: TGTGCCAGCAGCCACCCAATTAGGACTGCCACCGGGGAGCTGTTTTTT. Encoded protein: CASSHPIRTATGELFF.

This chain's CDR3 is CAWRTGIVTDTQYF. The CDR3 DNA reads TGTGCCTGGAGAACGGGGATAGTGACAGATACGCAGTATTTT. The chain couples TRBV30 to TRBJ2-3; D is perhaps TRBD2 (5 bases). The CDR3 has 14 residues. From germline, CDR1 is GTSNPN and CDR2 SVGIG (reference sequence). Trimming pared 3 bases from V and 3 bases from J, leaving 13 bases between.

This chain links TRBV24-1 with TRBJ1-2, with D maybe TRBD1 (5 bases). Germline-derived CDR1 and CDR2 are KGHDR and SFDVKD. Trimming cost V 3 bases and J 4 bases, with 11 bases left between them. CDR3 size: 14 residues. The chain's CDR3 is CATSDTDSPYGYTF. In DNA, the CDR3 is TGTGCCACCAGTGATACCGACAGCCCCTATGGCTACACCTTC.

V is TRBV27 and J is TRBJ2-2; 7 bases match TRBD2. The germline gives CDR1 MNHEY, CDR2 SMNVEV (reference sequence). CDR3 length: 14 residues. The J segment lost 0 bases and the V segment lost 8 bases, leaving 3 bases of the junction unmatched. The CDR3 region is CASGGGPNTGELFF. The DNA of the CDR3 is TGTGCCAGCGGGGGAGGGCCGAACACCGGGGAGCTGTTTTTT.

The count of this clone is one. The genes are TRBV2 and TRBJ2-5, with 8 positions matching TRBD1. The CDR3 has 19 amino acids. CDR1 and CDR2 (germline): SNHLY, FYNNEI. V lost 6 bases to trimming and J lost 2 bases; unmatched junction nucleotides: 20. CDR3 residues: CASSVSWTGTPQTQETQYF. In nucleotides, the CDR3 is TGTGCCAGCAGCGTATCTTGGACAGGGACCCCCCAGACTCAAGAGACCCAGTACTTC. Variable domain in full (rest from reference TRBV2 and TRBJ2-5): EPEVTQTPSHQVTQMGQEVILRCVPISNHLYFYWYRQILGQKVEFLVSFYNNEISEKSEIFDDQFSVERPDGSNFTLKIRSTKLEDSAMYFCASSVSWTGTPQTQETQYFGPGTRLLVL.

Concerning this clone: The junction and the germline gene differ at one end; a read error may be behind it. The chain has TRBV7-9 and TRBJ1-2, with TRBD1 matching 9 bases. The CDR3 covers 13 residues. CDR1 and CDR2 from the germline V gene are SEHNR and FQNEAQ (reference sequence). CDR3 sequence (DNA): TGTGCCAGCAGTTTAGAGGCTGGACAGGGGTTGCTGTTC. Its protein product is CASSLEAGQGLLF. The full variable domain, its missing parts supplied by reference TRBV7-9 and TRBJ1-2, is DTGVSQNPRHKITKRGQNVTFRCDPISEHNRLYWYRQTLGQGPEFLTYFQNEAQLEKSRLLSDRFSAERPKGSFSTLEIQRTEQGDSAMYLCASSLEAGQGLLFGSGTRLTVV.

V gene TRBV4-1 combines with J gene TRBJ2-1; D remains unclear. Looked up from germline, CDR1 is MGHRA and CDR2 is YSYEKL. The CDR3 contains 14 residues. Trimming took off 6 bases at V and 0 bases at J, with 9 bases between the two ends. The CDR3 DNA is TGCGCCAGCAGTCCTACCCGCTCCTACAATGAGCAGTTCTTC. Its translation: CASSPTRSYNEQFF.

This clone was counted once. Likely a read error: the CDR3 ends without its conserved phenylalanine or tryptophan. No DNA is shown, since the ends of the CDR3 on it are uncertain; the CDR3 is the one TCRdb lists. The rearrangement uses TRBV2 and TRBJ2-7; the table calls TRBD1, which could not be checked here. The germline CDR1 and CDR2 sequences are SNHLY and FYNNEI. The CDR3 is made up of 12 amino acids, end residues included. The CDR3 loop reads CASSYHRDSVFS.

The chain joins TRBV6-5 to TRBJ2-4; no clear D gene. Germline V gene lookup returns CDR1 MNHEY and CDR2 SVGAGI. Trimming took off 2 bases at V and 7 bases at J, with 15 bases between the two ends. The CDR3 sequence is 15 residues long. This CDR3 is CASSYGLPGWNIQYF. Here the CDR3 DNA reads TGTGCCAGCAGTTACGGTCTACCAGGCTGGAACATTCAGTACTTC.

The V and J genes are TRBV4-1 and TRBJ1-4, with D possibly matching TRBD1 (5 bases). Germline CDR1 reads MGHRA; CDR2 reads YSYEKL. CDR3 size: 16 residues. Trimming stripped 6 bases from V and 10 bases from J, with 24 bases between. CDR3 in amino acids: CASRQTRDFRHRKLFF. CDR3 nucleotide sequence: TGCGCCAGCAGACAAACGCGGGACTTCCGACATCGAAAACTGTTTTTT.

The rearrangement uses TRBV28 and TRBJ1-6; D gene ambiguous. Germline loops: CDR1 MDHEN, CDR2 SYDVKM. The CDR3 sequence is 14 residues long. The V end was cut by 6 bases, the J end by 6 bases, with 12 bases between. CDR3 in DNA: TGTGCCAGCAGGCACTCGGGTCGTAATTCACCCCTCCACTTT. It is translated as CASRHSGRNSPLHF.

The chain combines TRBV9 with TRBJ1-3; D is unclear. Germline CDR1 and CDR2: SGDLS and YYNGEE. The CDR3 sequence is 15 residues long. V was cut by 0 bases and J by 4 bases, with 11 bases left in between. The CDR3 DNA is TGTGCCAGCAGCGTAGTGGGGAGCGCAGGAAACACCATATATTTT. Translated, it gives CASSVVGSAGNTIYF.

This clone was recorded only once. The chain is built from TRBV19 and TRBJ1-1; perhaps TRBD1 as D (5 bases). CDR1 and CDR2 from the germline V gene are LNHDA and SQIVND (reference sequence). V was shortened by 5 bases and J by 4 bases, with 11 bases between the two germline ends. The CDR3 spans 13 residues. The CDR3 is CASSGTGGTEAFF. DNA for the CDR3: TGTGCCAGTAGTGGGACTGGGGGCACTGAAGCTTTCTTT.

This chain connects TRBV3-1 (or the pseudogene TRBV3-2) to TRBJ2-1, with 9 bases lining up with TRBD1. The V and J ends lost 3 bases and 3 bases, in that order; junction bases with no gene match: 6. Per the germline V gene, CDR1 is LGHDT and CDR2 is YNNKEL (reference sequence). The CDR3 is made up of 16 amino acids. This CDR3 reads CASSHLGGQGYNEQFF. The CDR3 DNA reads as TGTGCCAGCAGCCACCTAGGGGGACAGGGCTACAATGAGCAGTTCTTC.

This chain connects TRBV19 to TRBJ2-3; 10 bases agree with TRBD2. V gave up 0 bases and J gave up 8 bases; unmatched junction bases: 5. Germline CDR1 and CDR2: LNHDA and SQIVND (reference sequence). CDR3 length equals 15 residues. CDR3: CASSIDGLAGATQYF. CDR3 nucleotides: TGTGCCAGTAGTATAGATGGCCTAGCGGGAGCTACGCAGTATTTT.

The J gene is TRBJ2-7, the V gene TRBV14; D is unresolved. Germline V CDR1 and CDR2: SGHDN, FVKESK. The CDR3 loop spans 15 amino acids. The ends were cut back, 0 bases at V and 3 bases at J, with 12 bases in the middle. The CDR3 DNA is TGTGCCAGCAGCCAAGATCAGTCCCCCGACTACGAGCAGTACTTC. This encodes CASSQDQSPDYEQYF.

V gene TRBV6-1 combines with J gene TRBJ1-2; D perhaps matches TRBD1 (6 bases). This CDR3 is built from 14 residues. In germline, CDR1 is MNHNS, CDR2 SASEGT. The V end was cut by 2 bases, the J end by 3 bases, with 10 bases between. The CDR3 reads CASSERGGDYGYTF. CDR3 sequence (DNA): TGTGCCAGCAGTGAACGGGGGGGCGACTATGGCTACACCTTC.

This sequence joins TRBV30 and TRBJ2-7, with 9 bases identical to TRBD2. J lost 0 bases, V lost 3 bases, and 6 bases had no gene match. The V gene's germline CDR1 is GTSNPN and CDR2 SVGIG (reference sequence). The CDR3 has 15 residues. Here the CDR3 DNA reads TGTGCCTGGAGAGGGACTAGCCATAGCTCCTACGAGCAGTACTTC. This codes for CAWRGTSHSSYEQYF. Filled out from reference TRBV30 and TRBJ2-7, the complete variable domain reads SQTIHQWPATLVQPVGSPLSLECTVEGTSNPNLYWYRQAAGRGLQLLFYSVGIGQISSEVPQNLSASRPQDRQFILSSKKLLLSDSGFYLCAWRGTSHSSYEQYFGPGTRLTVT.

There are a few counts of this clone. The rearrangement uses TRBV10-3 and TRBJ2-3; D perhaps matches TRBD1 (6 bases). The CDR3 has 15 amino acids. CDR1 is ENHRY, CDR2 SYGVKD, per germline. V lost 0 bases to trimming and J lost 9 bases, with 16 bases between them. This chain's CDR3 is CAISESTAAGETQYF. For the CDR3, the DNA is TGTGCCATCAGTGAGTCGACGGCGGCAGGGGAGACGCAGTATTTT.

The chain combines TRBV6-2 or TRBV6-3 with TRBJ2-3; 7 nucleotides match TRBD1. Germline V lookup: CDR1 MNHEY, CDR2 SVGEGT. The CDR3 is 14 amino acids. V dropped 5 bases and J dropped 3; count of bases not matched to a gene: 5. The CDR3 region has the DNA TGTGCCAGCAGTAACAGGGGAAGGACAGATACGCAGTATTTT. This encodes CASSNRGRTDTQYF.

The rearrangement links TRBV7-6 to TRBJ1-4, with TRBD1 identical over 7 bases. The germline V gene has CDR1 SGHVS and CDR2 FNYEAQ. This CDR3 contains 15 residues. V lost 1 base and J lost 7; bases outside the gene matches: 6. In nucleotides, the CDR3 is TGTGCCAGCAGCTTAGAGACAGGGCGAATTGAAAAACTGTTTTTT. Its protein product is CASSLETGRIEKLFF.